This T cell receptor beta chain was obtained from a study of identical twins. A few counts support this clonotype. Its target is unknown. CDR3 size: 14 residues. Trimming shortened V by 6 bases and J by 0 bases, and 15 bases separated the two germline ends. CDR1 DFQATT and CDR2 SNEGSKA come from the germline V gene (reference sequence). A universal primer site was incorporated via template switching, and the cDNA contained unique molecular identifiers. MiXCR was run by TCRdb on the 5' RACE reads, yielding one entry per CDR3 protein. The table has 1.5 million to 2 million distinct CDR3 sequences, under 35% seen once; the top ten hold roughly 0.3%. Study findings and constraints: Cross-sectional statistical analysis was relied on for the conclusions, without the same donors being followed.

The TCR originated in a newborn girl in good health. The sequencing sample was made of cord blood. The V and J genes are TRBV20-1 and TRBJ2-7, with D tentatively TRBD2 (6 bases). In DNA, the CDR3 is TGCAGTGCCCTATATAGCGGATCCTCCTACGAGCAGTACTTC. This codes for CSALYSGSSYEQYF.